Following are 26 T cell receptor beta chains from one sample sequenced in a study of blood T cell repertoires in COVID-19. Sequencing was performed with immunoSEQ multiplex PCR; in TCRdb, only in-frame clones are kept and a portion is missing. Of under 300,000 clones listed, roughly 88% are singletons. Sequencing was performed on PBMCs or T cells enriched from blood (not recorded which). These receptors originate from a woman aged 45-59 years who had recovered from COVID-19.

The chain carries TRBV9 and TRBJ2-2; tentative D call: TRBD2 (6 bases). Germline V gene data show CDR1 as SGDLS and CDR2 as YYNGEE. The CDR3 loop spans 14 amino acids. The germline V and J ends were trimmed by 3 bases and 1 base, with 7 bases remaining between them. The CDR3 reads CASSAGLNTGELFF. The CDR3 region has the DNA TGTGCCAGCAGCGCGGGACTGAACACCGGGGAGCTGTTTTTT.

V and J are TRBV3-1 (or the pseudogene TRBV3-2) and TRBJ1-2; 7 positions match TRBD1. Germline V lookup: CDR1 LGHDT, CDR2 YNNKEL (reference sequence). The V gene end was trimmed by 4 bases and the J gene end by 5 bases; junction bases not matched to a gene: 13. The CDR3 consists of 16 residues. The CDR3 region has the DNA TGTGCCAGCAGCCCTACATGGGCAGGGGGTGGTTATGGCTACACCTTC. This codes for CASSPTWAGGGYGYTF.

The chain combines TRBV7-9 with TRBJ2-5; 7 nucleotides match TRBD1. The CDR3 runs 13 residues. J lost 5 bases, V lost 6 bases, and 6 bases had no gene match. The germline CDR1 and CDR2 sequences are SEHNR and FQNEAQ (reference sequence). Written as DNA, the CDR3 is TGTGCCAGCAGGCGTACAGGGGTTGAGACCCAGTACTTC. Its protein is CASRRTGVETQYF.

The chain recombines TRBV11-2 with TRBJ2-7, with a tentative D call TRBD2 (6 bases). Germline loops: CDR1 SGHAT, CDR2 FQNNGV. The CDR3 runs 13 residues. Trimming took off 5 bases at V and 4 bases at J, with 12 bases between the two ends. The DNA of the CDR3 is TGTGCCAGCAGCCTCTGGGAGGTATACGAGCAGTACTTC. Protein product: CASSLWEVYEQYF.

This chain connects TRBV7-2 to TRBJ2-3; D call uncertain. From germline, CDR1 is SGHTA and CDR2 FQGNSA. CDR3 length: 15 amino acids. V dropped 5 bases and J dropped 3 bases, with 15 bases sitting between them. The CDR3 DNA is TGTGCCAGCAGCCCCCTGTACATGAGGACAGATACGCAGTATTTT. It is translated as CASSPLYMRTDTQYF.

The rearrangement links TRBV7-9 to TRBJ2-7; D is undetermined. CDR1 is SEHNR, CDR2 FQNEAQ, per germline (reference sequence). The CDR3 loop spans 16 amino acids. Trimming cost V 5 bases and J 2 bases, with 19 bases left between them. CDR3 amino acids: CASSPSKLGFPYEQYF. CDR3 nucleotide sequence: TGTGCCAGCAGCCCATCAAAGCTAGGATTCCCCTACGAGCAGTACTTC.

This chain joins TRBV5-1 and TRBJ2-1; 11 bases match TRBD2. V lost 0 bases and J lost 4; bases outside the gene matches: 3. Germline V CDR1 and CDR2: SGHRS, YFSETQ. CDR3 length: 16 residues. As DNA, the CDR3 is TGCGCCAGCAGCTTGGTCCCTAGCGGGAGGTACAATGAGCAGTTCTTC. It translates to CASSLVPSGRYNEQFF.

Here the CDR3 reads CASNPGLAGGGQFF. In DNA, the CDR3 is TGTGCCAGTAATCCGGGACTAGCGGGAGGGGGGCAGTTCTTC. The rearrangement joins TRBV19 to TRBJ2-1; TRBD2 agrees at 16 bases. The junction had 6 bases not matched to a gene; V was cut back by 7 bases and J by 12 bases. The CDR3 is made up of 14 amino acids. Germline V CDR1 and CDR2: LNHDA, SQIVND (reference sequence).

J is TRBJ2-2 and V is TRBV9, with 7 bases aligning to TRBD2. This CDR3 is built from 15 residues. V shed 4 bases and J 2 bases; nucleotides not matched to a gene: 5. CDR1 is SGDLS and CDR2 is YYNGEE in the germline V gene. Here the CDR3 DNA reads TGTGCCAGCAGCCCCCCGGGAGGAAACACCGGGGAGCTGTTTTTT. It encodes CASSPPGGNTGELFF.

The chain links TRBV5-1 to TRBJ1-6; the match to TRBD1 covers 9 bases. From germline, CDR1 is SGHRS and CDR2 YFSETQ. Trimming at V came to 3 bases and at J to 5 bases, leaving 3 bases not matched to a gene. This CDR3 has 15 residues. CDR3 sequence (DNA): TGCGCCAGCAGCTCAGGACAGGGGAATAATTCACCCCTCCACTTT. Its translation is CASSSGQGNNSPLHF.

The chain joins TRBV11-1 to TRBJ2-5, with 10 bases fitting TRBD1. Germline CDR1 is SGHAT and CDR2 is FQDESV (reference sequence). The CDR3 extends over 14 amino acids. V was clipped by 5 bases and J by 5 bases; unmatched bases: 5. CDR3 in amino acids: CASSARTGGETQYF. Written as DNA, the CDR3 is TGTGCCAGCAGCGCTAGGACAGGGGGGGAGACCCAGTACTTC.

V and J are TRBV10-3 and TRBJ2-5; D is possibly TRBD2 (6 bases). The CDR3 totals 14 residues. The germline V gene encodes CDR1 ENHRY and CDR2 SYGVKD. V shed 4 bases and J shed 4 bases, with 13 bases lying between them. CDR3 protein: CAISGYNGGETQYF. CDR3 DNA: TGTGCCATCAGTGGATACAACGGGGGAGAGACCCAGTACTTC.

This chain joins TRBV2 and TRBJ2-7; possibly TRBD1 for D (6 bases). The CDR3 is made up of 14 amino acids. V shed 5 bases and J shed 3 bases, with 14 bases lying between them. Germline V gene data show CDR1 as SNHLY and CDR2 as FYNNEI. The CDR3 sequence is CASSLHGQFYEQYF. The CDR3 nucleotides read TGTGCCAGCAGTTTACATGGACAGTTCTACGAGCAGTACTTC.

This chain uses TRBV27 with TRBJ1-4, with 7 bases identical to TRBD1. The CDR3 is made up of 14 amino acids. Looked up from germline, CDR1 is MNHEY and CDR2 is SMNVEV (reference sequence). Trimming removed 3 bases from V and 5 bases from J; junction bases left unmatched: 3. Here the CDR3 DNA reads TGTGCCAGCAGTTTCTGGACAGGAAATGAAAAACTGTTTTTT. Translated: CASSFWTGNEKLFF. The complete variable domain, with remaining parts taken from reference TRBV27 and TRBJ1-4, reads EAQVTQNPRYLITVTGKKLTVTCSQNMNHEYMSWYRQDPGLGLRQIYYSMNVEVTDKGDVPEGYKVSRKEKRNFPLILESPSPNQTSLYFCASSFWTGNEKLFFGSGTQLSVL.

V and J are TRBV7-8 and TRBJ1-6; 7 bases line up with TRBD1. V dropped 4 bases and J dropped 9; count of bases not matched to a gene: 9. The CDR3 runs to 15 residues. Looked up from germline, CDR1 is SGHVS and CDR2 is FQNEAQ. In nucleotides, the CDR3 is TGTGCCAGCAGCTCGGGACAGCGTGGTGGTTCACCCCTCCACTTT. It codes for CASSSGQRGGSPLHF.

The chain combines TRBV10-3 with TRBJ2-5; D gene ambiguous. Trimming removed 5 bases from V and 2 bases from J, with 3 bases in between. Germline CDR1 ENHRY, CDR2 SYGVKD. The CDR3 is 11 residues long. Here the CDR3 DNA reads TGTGCCATCAGTATACAAGAGACCCAGTACTTC. It specifies CAISIQETQYF.

The J gene is TRBJ2-5, the V gene TRBV9; TRBD1 is a possible D gene (6 bases). Germline CDR1 reads SGDLS; CDR2 reads YYNGEE. V was clipped by 3 bases and J by 5 bases, with 17 bases between them. The CDR3 loop spans 15 amino acids. The CDR3 loop reads CASSARQALGETQYF. In DNA, the CDR3 is TGTGCCAGCAGCGCCCGACAGGCCTTAGGGGAGACCCAGTACTTC.

The chain uses TRBV5-6 and TRBJ2-2; D perhaps matches TRBD2 (5 bases). The V end lost 1 base, the J end lost 2 bases, and 6 bases lay between the germline ends. The CDR3 has 14 amino acids. The germline V gene encodes CDR1 SGHDT and CDR2 YYEEEE. The CDR3 is CASSLRGNTGELFF. CDR3 sequence (DNA): TGTGCCAGCAGCTTGCGGGGAAACACCGGGGAGCTGTTTTTT.

The chain has TRBV5-1 and TRBJ2-1; TRBD1 aligns across 11 bases. Germline lookup yields CDR1 SGHRS and CDR2 YFSETQ. The CDR3 consists of 16 residues. V lost 5 bases and J lost 0; bases outside the gene matches: 4. Written as DNA, the CDR3 is TGCGCCAGCAGTATCGGGACAGGGGGCTCCTACAATGAGCAGTTCTTC. Its translation: CASSIGTGGSYNEQFF.

As DNA, the CDR3 is TGTGCCAGCAGTTACCTAGGACAGGGAGGCACCGGGGAGCTGTTTTTT. Translating gives CASSYLGQGGTGELFF. The chain carries TRBV6-5 and TRBJ2-2; TRBD1 agrees at 8 bases. The CDR3 runs to 16 residues. V shed 2 bases, J shed 4 bases, and the junction held 6 bases outside the gene matches. Germline V gene lookup returns CDR1 MNHEY and CDR2 SVGAGI.

The V call is TRBV19, the J call TRBJ2-7; 7 nucleotides align to TRBD2. CDR1 and CDR2 (germline): LNHDA, SQIVND (reference sequence). With 3 bases clipped from V and 4 bases from J, the junction kept 9 bases outside the gene matches. CDR3 length equals 15 residues. The CDR3 region is CASSMGSGNPYEQYF. The CDR3 DNA follows: TGTGCCAGTAGTATGGGGAGCGGGAACCCATACGAGCAGTACTTC. Full variable domain (rest looked up from reference TRBV19 and TRBJ2-7): DGGITQSPKYLFRKEGQNVTLSCEQNLNHDAMYWYRQDPGQGLRLIYYSQIVNDFQKGDIAEGYSVSREKKESFPLTVTSAQKNPTAFYLCASSMGSGNPYEQYFGPGTRLTVT.

This clone was seen only once. The V call is TRBV7-2, the J call TRBJ1-2, with D perhaps TRBD1 (5 bases). Trimming left V 7 bases short and J 8 bases short, with 17 bases between. The CDR3 has 13 amino acids. Germline V lookup: CDR1 SGHTA, CDR2 FQGNSA. The CDR3 sequence: CASTPGGARGYTF. The CDR3 DNA sequence: TGTGCCAGCACTCCCGGTGGGGCGAGGGGCTACACCTTC.

The chain joins TRBV9 to TRBJ1-1, with 11 bases aligning to TRBD1. Germline V lookup: CDR1 SGDLS, CDR2 YYNGEE. V trimming: 3 bases; J trimming: 5 bases; junction bases outside the gene matches: 3. The CDR3 runs 14 residues. The CDR3 spells CASSAGQGETEAFF. CDR3 nucleotide sequence: TGTGCCAGCAGCGCGGGACAGGGGGAAACTGAAGCTTTCTTT.

The chain couples TRBV7-9 to TRBJ2-3, with TRBD1 identical over 7 bases. Germline V gene data show CDR1 as SEHNR and CDR2 as FQNEAQ (reference sequence). CDR3 length: 16 amino acids. V lost 1 base, J lost 2 bases, and 6 bases stayed unmatched. The CDR3 is CASSLDLTGNTDTQYF. CDR3 bases: TGTGCCAGCAGCTTAGATTTGACAGGGAACACAGATACGCAGTATTTT.

This chain connects TRBV9 to TRBJ2-2; D is possibly TRBD2 (5 bases). V lost 2 bases, J lost 1 base, and 18 bases lay in between. CDR3 length: 18 amino acids. Germline V CDR1 and CDR2: SGDLS, YYNGEE. The CDR3, as DNA: TGTGCCAGCAGCGTTTTCGATGCGGGCGCGATGAACACCGGGGAGCTGTTTTTT. Its translation: CASSVFDAGAMNTGELFF. Drawing the rest from reference TRBV9 and TRBJ2-2, the complete variable domain is DSGVTQTPKHLITATGQRVTLRCSPRSGDLSVYWYQQSLDQGLQFLIQYYNGEERAKGNILERFSAQQFPDLHSELNLSSLELGDSALYFCASSVFDAGAMNTGELFFGEGSRLTVL.

This chain links TRBV30 with TRBJ2-7, with a possible D match to TRBD2 (6 bases). With 0 bases removed from V and 6 bases from J, the gap between germline ends came to 18 bases. There are 15 residues in the CDR3. From germline, CDR1 is GTSNPN and CDR2 SVGIG (reference sequence). CDR3 region: CAWSVRRGIKGEQYF. CDR3 DNA sequence: TGTGCCTGGAGTGTACGGCGCGGGATTAAAGGCGAGCAGTACTTC.